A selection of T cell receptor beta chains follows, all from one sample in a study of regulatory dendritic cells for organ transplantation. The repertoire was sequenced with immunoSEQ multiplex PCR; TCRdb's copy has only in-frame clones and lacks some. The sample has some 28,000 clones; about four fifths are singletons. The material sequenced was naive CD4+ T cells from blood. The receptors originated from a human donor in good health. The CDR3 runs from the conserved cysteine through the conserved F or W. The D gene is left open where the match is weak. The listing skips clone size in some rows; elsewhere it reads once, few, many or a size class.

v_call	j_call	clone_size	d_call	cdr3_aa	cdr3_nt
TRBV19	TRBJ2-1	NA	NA	CASSIPDSYYNEQFF	TGTGCCAGTAGTATACCGGACAGCTATTACAATGAGCAGTTCTTC
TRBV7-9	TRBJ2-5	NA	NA	CASSSQWGRGIETQYF	TGTGCCAGCAGCTCCCAATGGGGGCGGGGGATTGAGACCCAGTACTTC
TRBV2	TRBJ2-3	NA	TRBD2	CASSREGTDTQYF	TGTGCCAGCAGTCGGGAGGGGACAGATACGCAGTATTTT
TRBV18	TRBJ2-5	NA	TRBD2	CASSPLRGETQYF	TGTGCCAGCTCACCTCTGCGGGGGGAGACCCAGTACTTC
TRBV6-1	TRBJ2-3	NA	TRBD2	CASSARLAGFTDTQYF	TGTGCCAGCAGTGCCCGACTAGCGGGGTTCACAGATACGCAGTATTTT
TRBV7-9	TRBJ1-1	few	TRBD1	CASSFQQGTAEAFF	TGTGCCAGCAGCTTTCAACAGGGGACGGCTGAAGCTTTCTTT
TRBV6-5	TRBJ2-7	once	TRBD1	CASSYSRQGMNEQYF	TGTGCCAGCAGTTACTCTAGACAGGGGATGAACGAGCAGTACTTC
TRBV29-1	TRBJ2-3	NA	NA	CSVVPQADTQYF	TGCAGCGTTGTACCTCAGGCAGATACGCAGTATTTT
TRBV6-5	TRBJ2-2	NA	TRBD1	CASSGTGGTGELFF	TGTGCCAGCTCTGGCACAGGGGGCACCGGGGAGCTGTTTTTT
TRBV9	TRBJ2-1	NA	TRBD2	CASSATGLAGGDYNEQFF	TGTGCCAGCAGCGCGACGGGGCTAGCGGGGGGTGACTACAATGAGCAGTTCTTC
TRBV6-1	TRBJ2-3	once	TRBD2	CASSEATSGSSTDTQYF	TGTGCCAGCAGTGAAGCGACTAGCGGTTCTAGCACAGATACGCAGTATTTT
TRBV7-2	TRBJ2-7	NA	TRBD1	CASSKGQPGEQYF	TGTGCCAGCAGCAAGGGACAGCCGGGCGAGCAGTACTTC
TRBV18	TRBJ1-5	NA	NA	CASSPQVGEPNQPQHF	TGTGCCAGCTCACCGCAGGTGGGCGAACCCAATCAGCCCCAGCATTTT
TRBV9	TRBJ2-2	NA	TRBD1	CASSRTGRNTGELFF	TGTGCCAGCAGTAGGACAGGGAGGAACACCGGGGAGCTGTTTTTT
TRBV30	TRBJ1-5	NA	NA	CAWSSYTEDSNQPQHF	TGTGCCTGGAGTTCCTACACCGAGGATAGCAATCAGCCCCAGCATTTT
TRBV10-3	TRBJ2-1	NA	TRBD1	CAISEPTGATSYNEQFF	TGTGCCATCAGTGAACCGACAGGGGCCACTTCCTACAATGAGCAGTTCTTC
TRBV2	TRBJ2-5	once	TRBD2	CASSDNLAGLQETQYF	TGTGCCAGCAGTGACAACCTAGCGGGGCTTCAAGAGACCCAGTACTTC
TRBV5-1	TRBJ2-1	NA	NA	CASSIQGRVVYNEQFF	TGCGCCAGCAGCATTCAGGGTCGAGTCGTCTACAATGAGCAGTTCTTC
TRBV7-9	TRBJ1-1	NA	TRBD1	CASSFTGENTEAFF	TGTGCCAGCAGCTTTACAGGGGAGAACACTGAAGCTTTCTTT
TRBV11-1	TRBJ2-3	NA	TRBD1	CASSLIQGAEDTQYF	TGTGCCAGCAGCTTAATACAGGGGGCGGAAGATACGCAGTATTTT
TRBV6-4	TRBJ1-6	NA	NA	CASPYDRDPWGRSPLHF	TGTGCCAGCCCCTACGACCGGGACCCCTGGGGGCGTTCACCCCTCCACTTT
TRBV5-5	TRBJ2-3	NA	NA	CASSFGMTDTQYF	TGTGCCAGCAGCTTCGGTATGACAGATACGCAGTATTTT
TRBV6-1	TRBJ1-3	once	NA	CASSERGSSGNTIYF	TGTGCCAGCAGTGAAAGGGGGAGCTCTGGAAACACCATATATTTT
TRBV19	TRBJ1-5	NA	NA	CASREVGSFNQPQHF	TGTGCCAGTAGAGAGGTGGGTAGCTTCAATCAGCCCCAGCATTTT
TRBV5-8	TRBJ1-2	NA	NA	CASSSTRTGANYGYTF	TGTGCCAGCAGCTCTACCCGGACGGGAGCTAACTATGGCTACACCTTC
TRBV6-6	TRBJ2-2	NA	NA	CASNTAREEVGELFF	TGTGCCAGCAATACCGCCAGGGAGGAGGTCGGGGAGCTGTTTTTT
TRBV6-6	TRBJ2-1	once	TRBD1	CASSYGTGPNEQFF	TGTGCCAGCAGTTACGGGACAGGACCAAATGAGCAGTTCTTC
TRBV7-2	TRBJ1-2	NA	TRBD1	CASSADRGAGYTF	TGTGCCAGCAGCGCGGACAGGGGTGCTGGCTACACCTTC
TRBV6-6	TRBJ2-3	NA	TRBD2	CASTLTMSGGDTQYF	TGTGCCAGCACACTTACTATGAGCGGGGGGGATACGCAGTATTTT
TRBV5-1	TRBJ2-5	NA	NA	CASSLLGGGQETQYF	TGCGCCAGCAGCTTGTTAGGGGGGGGACAAGAGACCCAGTACTTC
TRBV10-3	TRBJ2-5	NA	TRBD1	CAISGARGQGETQYF	TGTGCCATCAGTGGGGCCAGGGGGCAGGGAGAGACCCAGTACTTC
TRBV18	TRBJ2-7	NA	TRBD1	CASSSGQDYEQYF	TGTGCCAGCTCATCTGGACAGGACTACGAGCAGTACTTC
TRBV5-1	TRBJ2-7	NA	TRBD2	CASSLVGGFSYEQYF	TGCGCCAGCAGCTTGGTCGGGGGGTTCTCCTACGAGCAGTACTTC
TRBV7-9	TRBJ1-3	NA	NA	CASSLLLDSYSGNTIYF	TGTGCCAGCAGCCTTCTCTTGGACAGTTACTCTGGAAACACCATATATTTT
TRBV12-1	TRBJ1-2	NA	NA	CASSFQVCRVGYGYTF	TGTGCCAGCAGCTTCCAGGTGTGCCGAGTTGGCTATGGCTACACCTTC
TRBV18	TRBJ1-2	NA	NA	CASSPRTENYGYTF	TGTGCCAGCTCACCAAGGACAGAAAACTATGGCTACACCTTC
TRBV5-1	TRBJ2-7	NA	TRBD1	CASSANRGREQYF	TGCGCCAGCAGCGCCAACAGGGGGCGTGAGCAGTACTTC
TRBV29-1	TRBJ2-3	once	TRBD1	CSVAGTGGTDTQYF	TGCAGCGTGGCCGGGACAGGGGGCACAGATACGCAGTATTTT
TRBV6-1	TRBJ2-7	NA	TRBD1	CASSARDREGEQYF	TGTGCCAGCAGTGCCCGGGACAGAGAAGGGGAGCAGTACTTC
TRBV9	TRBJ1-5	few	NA	CASSVEAGDNQPQHF	TGTGCCAGCAGCGTAGAGGCAGGGGACAATCAGCCCCAGCATTTT
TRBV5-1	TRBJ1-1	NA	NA	CASSAGTLNTEAFF	TGCGCCAGCAGCGCCGGGACACTGAACACTGAAGCTTTCTTT
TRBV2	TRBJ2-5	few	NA	CASRQQETQYF	TGTGCCAGCAGGCAGCAAGAGACCCAGTACTTC